The 23 T cell receptor beta chains below were found in one sample sequenced in a study of T cell repertoires in ileal Crohn's disease. Time point in this sample: neoterminal ileum biopsy at postoperative endoscopy, about 6 months after surgery. Sequencing used immunoSEQ multiplex PCR; TCRdb keeps in-frame clones, though not all of them. The sample includes about 62,000 clones, 85% to 90% seen only once; the top ten take roughly 1.9%. The source material was ileal tissue. The receptors were sampled from an adult with Crohn's disease.

This clone was seen just once. CDR3 DNA: TGTGCCATCAGTGCAGGGGTAGGCGATCAGCCCCAGCATTTT. Translating gives CAISAGVGDQPQHF. V usage is TRBV10-3 and J usage is TRBJ1-5; possibly TRBD1 for D (6 bases). The CDR3 covers 14 residues. The ends were cut back, 4 bases at V and 5 bases at J, with 12 bases in the middle. Germline V gene data show CDR1 as ENHRY and CDR2 as SYGVKD.

This sequence joins TRBV15 and TRBJ1-4; 10 positions match TRBD1. Germline CDR1 is LNHNV and CDR2 is YYDKDF (reference sequence). V was pared by 0 bases and J by 0 bases, with 10 bases of the junction left unmatched. CDR3 length: 20 amino acids. CDR3 DNA sequence: TGTGCCACCAGCAGAGAAAAAGGACAGGGGGTATCTGCAACTAATGAAAAACTGTTTTTT. As protein: CATSREKGQGVSATNEKLFF.

This sequence joins TRBV6-6 and TRBJ2-4, with 12 bases lining up with TRBD2. From germline, CDR1 is MNHNY and CDR2 SVGAGI (reference sequence). V lost 11 bases and J lost 11; bases outside the gene matches: 4. This CDR3 spans 11 amino acids. The CDR3 protein is CAARLAGVQYF. The CDR3, as DNA: TGTGCCGCCCGACTAGCGGGAGTTCAGTACTTC.

The chain carries TRBV27 and TRBJ2-7; TRBD2 matches at 7 bases. CDR1 and CDR2 (germline): MNHEY, SMNVEV (reference sequence). V gave up 7 bases and J gave up 1 base; unmatched junction bases: 7. This CDR3 is built from 14 residues. Here the CDR3 reads CASKSAGGSYEQYV. The CDR3, as DNA: TGTGCCAGCAAATCGGCCGGGGGGTCCTACGAGCAGTACGTC.

The rearrangement uses TRBV5-4 and TRBJ1-1, with a weak D call TRBD1 (6 bases). Per the germline V gene, CDR1 is SGHNT and CDR2 is YYREEE (reference sequence). V lost 1 base and J lost 0, with 16 bases in between. The length of the CDR3 is 17 residues. The CDR3 protein is CASSLFSTGLMNTEAFF. The CDR3 nucleotides are TGTGCCAGCAGCTTGTTTTCCACAGGGCTAATGAACACTGAAGCTTTCTTT.

The rearrangement uses TRBV7-6 and TRBJ2-7; a possible D gene is TRBD2 (6 bases). Germline loops: CDR1 SGHVS, CDR2 FNYEAQ. Deletions cut 1 base from V and 4 bases from J, with 20 bases between. The CDR3 has 17 amino acids. CDR3 nucleotides: TGTGCCAGCAGCTTAGAGCCGACTAGTCCGAATGGGTACGAGCAGTACTTC. Protein: CASSLEPTSPNGYEQYF.

In nucleotides, the CDR3 is TGTGCCACCTCCCAGGGATCCACCGGGGAGCTGTTTTTT. Encoded protein: CATSQGSTGELFF. The chain is built from TRBV19 and TRBJ2-2; D perhaps matches TRBD1 (5 bases). V lost 10 bases to trimming and J lost 4 bases, with 13 bases between them. This CDR3 has 13 residues. The germline CDR1 and CDR2 sequences are LNHDA and SQIVND (reference sequence).

This clone was counted only a few times. This chain links TRBV2 with TRBJ2-5; 14 positions agree with TRBD2. Germline trimming cut 11 bases from V and 4 bases from J; bases unmatched to any gene: 9. The germline V gene has CDR1 SNHLY and CDR2 FYNNEI. This CDR3 has 15 amino acids. CDR3 protein: CAGGTSGGSGETQYF. The CDR3 DNA follows: TGTGCCGGGGGGACTAGCGGGGGCTCTGGAGAGACCCAGTACTTC.

The J gene is TRBJ1-4, the V gene TRBV2, with 11 bases identical to TRBD1. Per germline, CDR1 SNHLY and CDR2 FYNNEI. The CDR3 loop spans 19 amino acids. Trimming removed 2 bases from V and 8 bases from J; junction bases left unmatched: 16. CDR3 bases: TGTGCCAGCAGTGAAACATCGAAAGGGACAGGGGGACTTTGGGAAAAACTGTTTTTT. Its translation: CASSETSKGTGGLWEKLFF. Full variable domain (missing parts from reference TRBV2 and TRBJ1-4): EPEVTQTPSHQVTQMGQEVILRCVPISNHLYFYWYRQILGQKVEFLVSFYNNEISEKSEIFDDQFSVERPDGSNFTLKIRSTKLEDSAMYFCASSETSKGTGGLWEKLFFGSGTQLSVL.

A few counts support this clone. The chain carries TRBV28 and TRBJ1-5; 7 nucleotides agree with TRBD1. Unmatched junction bases numbered 4, after V lost 7 bases and J lost 1 base. The CDR3 has 14 amino acids. CDR1 and CDR2 (germline): MDHEN, SYDVKM. The CDR3 DNA sequence: TGTGCCAGCAACACAGGGGTCAGCAATCAGCCCCAGCATTTT. This encodes CASNTGVSNQPQHF.

The chain links TRBV19 to TRBJ1-2; D ambiguous. V lost 3 bases, J lost 6 bases, and 20 bases lay in between. From germline, CDR1 is LNHDA and CDR2 SQIVND (reference sequence). The CDR3 has 16 residues. The CDR3 region has the DNA TGTGCCAGTAGTATTGGCGGAGAATTAGTTAGCGATGGCTACACCTTC. Encoded protein: CASSIGGELVSDGYTF. Together with reference TRBV19 and TRBJ1-2, the CDR3 gives the full variable domain: DGGITQSPKYLFRKEGQNVTLSCEQNLNHDAMYWYRQDPGQGLRLIYYSQIVNDFQKGDIAEGYSVSREKKESFPLTVTSAQKNPTAFYLCASSIGGELVSDGYTFGSGTRLTVV.

The chain uses TRBV9 and TRBJ2-3; 9 bases agree with TRBD2. V trimming: 4 bases; J trimming: 6 bases; junction bases outside the gene matches: 15. Germline lookup yields CDR1 SGDLS and CDR2 YYNGEE. CDR3 length: 17 residues. The CDR3 is CASSPEGSGGNWDTQYF. The CDR3 nucleotides are TGTGCCAGCAGCCCGGAGGGTAGCGGGGGTAATTGGGATACGCAGTATTTT.

The rearrangement links TRBV2 to TRBJ2-1, with TRBD1 identical over 11 bases. Germline V gene sequence: CDR1 SNHLY, CDR2 FYNNEI. V lost 7 bases and J lost 5; bases outside the gene matches: 7. This CDR3 is built from 15 residues. CDR3 nucleotide sequence: TGTGCCAGCATCCGCAGGGACAGGGGGGACAATGAGCAGTTCTTC. This encodes CASIRRDRGDNEQFF.

V is TRBV5-1 and J is TRBJ2-3; 10 bases are shared with TRBD1. Germline trimming cut 4 bases from V and 5 bases from J; bases unmatched to any gene: 4. The CDR3 sequence is 14 residues long. In germline, CDR1 is SGHRS, CDR2 YFSETQ. The CDR3 DNA reads TGCGCCAGCAGCCGAGGACAGGGGGAAGATACGCAGTATTTT. Residues: CASSRGQGEDTQYF.

This clone was counted between two and nine times. The CDR3 DNA reads as TGCGCCAGCAGCCAAGAGACAGTCTCTGGAAACACCATATATTTT. Its protein is CASSQETVSGNTIYF. The V gene is TRBV4-1, the J gene TRBJ1-3; D perhaps matches TRBD1 (5 bases). Trimming took off 0 bases at V and 0 bases at J, with 6 bases between the two ends. CDR3 length equals 15 residues. Per the germline V gene, CDR1 is MGHRA and CDR2 is YSYEKL.

The J gene is TRBJ1-3, the V gene TRBV4-2; no firm D call. Trimming took off 3 bases at V and 3 bases at J, with 9 bases between the two ends. The CDR3 covers 14 residues. CDR1 is LGHNA, CDR2 YNFKEQ, per germline. In DNA, the CDR3 is TGTGCCAGCAGCCACCGGGGAGGTGGAAACACCATATATTTT. Translating gives CASSHRGGGNTIYF.

The gene calls are TRBV5-4 and TRBJ1-2; TRBD1 might be the D (5 bases). V lost 3 bases and J 4 bases, leaving 7 bases between the germline ends. In germline, CDR1 is SGHNT, CDR2 YYREEE (reference sequence). The CDR3 spans 12 residues. The CDR3 DNA sequence: TGTGCCAGCAGCTCAGGGTTCTATGGCTACACCTTC. It yields the protein CASSSGFYGYTF.

DNA of the CDR3: TGTGCCAGCAGCCGCGGGGGGCGGGGAGGGTACAATGAGCAGTTCTTC. Translating it yields CASSRGGRGGYNEQFF. J is TRBJ2-1 and V is TRBV9; 8 bases fit TRBD2. The CDR3 covers 16 residues. Unmatched junction bases numbered 10, after V lost 4 bases and J lost 4 bases. Germline CDR1 is SGDLS and CDR2 is YYNGEE.

The J gene is TRBJ1-1, the V gene TRBV4-3; D is undetermined. Germline V gene data show CDR1 as LGHNA and CDR2 as YSLEER. This CDR3 is 13 amino acids long. V lost 6 bases and J 0 bases, leaving 8 bases between the germline ends. The CDR3 bases are TGCGCCAGCAGGCAGTACATGAACACTGAAGCTTTCTTT. It translates to CASRQYMNTEAFF.

This clone was observed a handful of times. The chain recombines TRBV2 with TRBJ1-1; D is uncertain. V was trimmed by 9 bases and J by 6 bases, leaving 11 bases between them. This CDR3 is 11 amino acids long. Germline CDR1 reads SNHLY; CDR2 reads FYNNEI. CDR3 in DNA: TGTGCCAGATACCGCGGCCCTGAAGCTTTCTTT. Amino acid sequence: CARYRGPEAFF. Full variable domain (outside the CDR3, taken from reference TRBV2 and TRBJ1-1): EPEVTQTPSHQVTQMGQEVILRCVPISNHLYFYWYRQILGQKVEFLVSFYNNEISEKSEIFDDQFSVERPDGSNFTLKIRSTKLEDSAMYFCARYRGPEAFFGQGTRLTVV.

This chain uses TRBV25-1 with TRBJ1-1; a possible D gene is TRBD1 (5 bases). CDR1 and CDR2 (germline): MGHDK, SYGVNS. Trimming took off 4 bases at V and 2 bases at J, with 11 bases between the two ends. The CDR3 is 14 amino acids. The CDR3 is CASSGAGSNTEAFF. The CDR3 DNA follows: TGTGCCAGCAGTGGTGCAGGGTCCAACACTGAAGCTTTCTTT.

The chain couples TRBV28 to TRBJ1-4, with 11 positions matching TRBD1. CDR3 length: 16 residues. The V gene's germline CDR1 is MDHEN and CDR2 SYDVKM. Unmatched junction bases numbered 9, after V lost 4 bases and J lost 8 bases. CDR3 in DNA: TGTGCCAGCAGTTGGGCACTGGGACAGGGGGGGGAAAAACTGTTTTTT. This gives the protein CASSWALGQGGEKLFF.

This chain connects TRBV28 to TRBJ1-2, with a weak D call TRBD1 (5 bases). Germline CDR1 is MDHEN and CDR2 is SYDVKM. Trimming took 7 bases from V and 8 from J, leaving 14 bases between them. This CDR3 is 12 amino acids long. The CDR3 nucleotides read TGTGCCAGCATTGGGCAGGGTACGGGCTACACCTTC. It translates to CASIGQGTGYTF.